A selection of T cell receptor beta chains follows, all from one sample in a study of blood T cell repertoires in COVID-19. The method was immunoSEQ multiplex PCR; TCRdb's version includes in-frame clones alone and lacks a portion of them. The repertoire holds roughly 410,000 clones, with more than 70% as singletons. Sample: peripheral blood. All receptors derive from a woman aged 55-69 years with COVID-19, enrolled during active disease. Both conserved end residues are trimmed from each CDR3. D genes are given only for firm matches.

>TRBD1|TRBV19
ASSRRTGDWGEKLF
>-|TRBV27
ASSLRGHQPQH
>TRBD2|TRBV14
ASSQEGSIAGGQSHEQF
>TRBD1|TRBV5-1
ASSLSGQDFSGNTIY
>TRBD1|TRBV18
ASSPQTGGNTEAF
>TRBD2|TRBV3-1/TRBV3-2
ASSRELAGGIQY
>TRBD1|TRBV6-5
ASRGQGGYEQY
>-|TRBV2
ASSGTTGNTEAF
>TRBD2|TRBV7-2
ASSHGTRSHEQY
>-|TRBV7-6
ASSLGINQPQH
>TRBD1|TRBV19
ASSGNSGGNTEAF
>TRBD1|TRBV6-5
ASTTGSDTEAF
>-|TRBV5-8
ASSPPNSGLETQY
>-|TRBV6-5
ASSDTPFSNTEAF
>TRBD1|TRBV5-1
ASSWSGQGGENTIY
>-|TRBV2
ASRLQGPEAF
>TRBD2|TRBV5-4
ASSGERGGRDTQY
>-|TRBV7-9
ASSLAGDTLSNQPQH
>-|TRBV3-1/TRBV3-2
ASSQDPGRGYEQY
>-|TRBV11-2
ASSLVRGGESGYT
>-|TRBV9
ASSAQGNYNEQF
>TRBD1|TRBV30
AWSHRGSYEQY
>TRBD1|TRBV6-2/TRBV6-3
ASSLDRGSHNQPQH
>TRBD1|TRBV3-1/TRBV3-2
ASTRTGNTEAF
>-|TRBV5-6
ASSLEVSTGRESYT
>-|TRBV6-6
ASSYDRAGYDTQY
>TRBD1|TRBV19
ASSIRRDSSRT
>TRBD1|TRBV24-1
ATSRGHGYGYT
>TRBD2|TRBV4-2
ASSQDWGSGGHNEQF
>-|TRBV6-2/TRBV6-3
ASSYSAIQQH
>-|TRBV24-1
ATSDFGLGTDTQY
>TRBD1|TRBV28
ASSFPRQGREKLF
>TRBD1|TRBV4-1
ASSQRQGAEYNSPLH
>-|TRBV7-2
ASSLAGVSYNEQF
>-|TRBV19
ASSIKSGVTDTQY
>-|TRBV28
ASSPPIRESGNTIY
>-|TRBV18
ASSPSQGSLDTQY
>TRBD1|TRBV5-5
ASSPGRTGNSPLH
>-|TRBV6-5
ASSYAYSEHYEQY
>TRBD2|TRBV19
ASSIQRGSYEQY
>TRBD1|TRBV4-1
ASSQEGYRGNYGYT
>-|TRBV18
ASSRDGEAF
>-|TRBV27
ASSLLDPYNEQF
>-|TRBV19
ASSKNSLFTDTQY
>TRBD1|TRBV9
ASSVGQGGTDTQY
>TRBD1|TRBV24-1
ATSDAQGAGETQY
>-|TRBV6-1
ASSEQNNLPLEAF
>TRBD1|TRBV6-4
ASKGGNDNEQF
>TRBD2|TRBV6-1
ASSEGLAGALAKNIQY
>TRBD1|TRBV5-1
ASSLVGQGAYGYT
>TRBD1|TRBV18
ASSVQGQGASGYT
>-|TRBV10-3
AISDLEGAF
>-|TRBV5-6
ASSFMYEQY
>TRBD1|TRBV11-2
ASSSTKVDRGNTEAF
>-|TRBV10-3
AISDGRAYEQY
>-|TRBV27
ARLQTPIQETQY
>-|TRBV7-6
ASKLGTSPRDEQY
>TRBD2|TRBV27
ASSFAGVGKQY